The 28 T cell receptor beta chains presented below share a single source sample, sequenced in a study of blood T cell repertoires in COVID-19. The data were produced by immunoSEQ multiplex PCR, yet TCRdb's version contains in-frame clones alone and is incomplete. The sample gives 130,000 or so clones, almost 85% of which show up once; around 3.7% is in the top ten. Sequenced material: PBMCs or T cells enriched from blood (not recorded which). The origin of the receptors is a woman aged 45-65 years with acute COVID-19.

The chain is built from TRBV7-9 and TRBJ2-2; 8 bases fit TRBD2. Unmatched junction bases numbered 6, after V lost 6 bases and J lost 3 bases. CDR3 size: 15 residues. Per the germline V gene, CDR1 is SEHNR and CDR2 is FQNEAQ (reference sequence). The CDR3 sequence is CASRGRAGDTGELFF. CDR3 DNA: TGTGCCAGCAGGGGCCGAGCGGGAGACACCGGGGAGCTGTTTTTT.

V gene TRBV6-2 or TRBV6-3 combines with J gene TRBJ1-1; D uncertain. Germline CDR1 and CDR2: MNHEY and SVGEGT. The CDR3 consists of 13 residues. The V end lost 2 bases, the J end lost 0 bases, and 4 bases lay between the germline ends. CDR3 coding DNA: TGTGCCAGCAGTTACGGCATGAACACTGAAGCTTTCTTT. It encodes CASSYGMNTEAFF.

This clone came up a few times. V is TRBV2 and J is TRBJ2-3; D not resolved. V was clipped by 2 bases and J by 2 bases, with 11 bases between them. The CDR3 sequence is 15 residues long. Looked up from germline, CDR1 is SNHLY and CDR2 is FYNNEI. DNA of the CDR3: TGTGCCAGCAGTGAAAGTCGCCAGAACACAGATACGCAGTATTTT. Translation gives CASSESRQNTDTQYF.

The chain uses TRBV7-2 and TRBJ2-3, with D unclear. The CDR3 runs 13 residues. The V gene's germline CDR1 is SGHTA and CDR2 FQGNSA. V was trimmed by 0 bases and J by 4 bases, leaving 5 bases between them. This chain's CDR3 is CASSLASPDTQYF. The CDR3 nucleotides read TGTGCCAGCAGCTTAGCGAGCCCAGATACGCAGTATTTT.

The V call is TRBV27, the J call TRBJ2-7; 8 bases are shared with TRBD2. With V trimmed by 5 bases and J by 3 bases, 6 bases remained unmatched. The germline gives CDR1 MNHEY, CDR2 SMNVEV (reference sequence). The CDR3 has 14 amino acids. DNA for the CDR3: TGTGCCAGCAGTCGGTCAGCGGGAGACTACGAGCAGTACTTC. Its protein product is CASSRSAGDYEQYF.

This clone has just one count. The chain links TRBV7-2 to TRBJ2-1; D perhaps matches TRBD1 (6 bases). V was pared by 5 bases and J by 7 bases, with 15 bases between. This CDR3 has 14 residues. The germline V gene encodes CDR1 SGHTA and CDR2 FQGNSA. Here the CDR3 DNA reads TGTGCCAGCAGCCCAAGACGGGACATTAATGAGCAGTTCTTC. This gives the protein CASSPRRDINEQFF.

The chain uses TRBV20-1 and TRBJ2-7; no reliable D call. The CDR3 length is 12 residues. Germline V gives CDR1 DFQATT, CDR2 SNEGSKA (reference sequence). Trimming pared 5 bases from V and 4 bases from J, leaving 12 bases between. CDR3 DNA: TGCAGTGCTCGTGGTTCGAGTTACGAGCAGTACTTC. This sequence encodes CSARGSSYEQYF.

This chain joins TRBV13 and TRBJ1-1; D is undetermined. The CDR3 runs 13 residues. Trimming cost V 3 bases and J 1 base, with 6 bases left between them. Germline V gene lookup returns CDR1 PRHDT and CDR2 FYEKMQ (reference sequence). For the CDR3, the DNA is TGTGCCAGCAGCTTTGGGCAGAACACTGAAGCTTTCTTT. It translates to CASSFGQNTEAFF. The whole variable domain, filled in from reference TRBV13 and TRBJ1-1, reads AAGVIQSPRHLIKEKRETATLKCYPIPRHDTVYWYQQGPGQDPQFLISFYEKMQSDKGSIPDRFSAQQFSDYHSELNMSSLELGDSALYFCASSFGQNTEAFFGQGTRLTVV.

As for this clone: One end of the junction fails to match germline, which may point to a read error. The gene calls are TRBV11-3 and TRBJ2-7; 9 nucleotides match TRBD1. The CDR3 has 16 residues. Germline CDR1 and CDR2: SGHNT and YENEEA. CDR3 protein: CTSSTPPGQGGYEQYF. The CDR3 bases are TGTACCAGCAGCACCCCGCCGGGACAGGGTGGCTACGAGCAGTACTTC.

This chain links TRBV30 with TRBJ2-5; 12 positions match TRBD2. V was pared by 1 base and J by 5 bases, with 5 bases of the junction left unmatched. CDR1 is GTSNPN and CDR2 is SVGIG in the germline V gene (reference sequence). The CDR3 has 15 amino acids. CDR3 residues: CAWSGLAGVSETQYF. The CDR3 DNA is TGTGCCTGGAGTGGACTAGCGGGAGTCAGTGAGACCCAGTACTTC.

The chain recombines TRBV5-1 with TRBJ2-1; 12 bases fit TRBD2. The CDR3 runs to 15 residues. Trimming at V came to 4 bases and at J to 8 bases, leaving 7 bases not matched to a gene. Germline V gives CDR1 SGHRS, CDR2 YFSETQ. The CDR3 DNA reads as TGCGCCAGCAGCCCTAGCGGGAGGGCCAGTTATGAGCAGTTCTTC. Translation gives CASSPSGRASYEQFF.

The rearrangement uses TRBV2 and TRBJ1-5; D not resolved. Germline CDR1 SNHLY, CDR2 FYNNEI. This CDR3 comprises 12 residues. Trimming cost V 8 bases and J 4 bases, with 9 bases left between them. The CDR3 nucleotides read TGTGCCAGCCATGGCGGAAATCAGCCCCAGCATTTT. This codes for CASHGGNQPQHF. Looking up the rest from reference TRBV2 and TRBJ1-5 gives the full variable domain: EPEVTQTPSHQVTQMGQEVILRCVPISNHLYFYWYRQILGQKVEFLVSFYNNEISEKSEIFDDQFSVERPDGSNFTLKIRSTKLEDSAMYFCASHGGNQPQHFGDGTRLSIL.

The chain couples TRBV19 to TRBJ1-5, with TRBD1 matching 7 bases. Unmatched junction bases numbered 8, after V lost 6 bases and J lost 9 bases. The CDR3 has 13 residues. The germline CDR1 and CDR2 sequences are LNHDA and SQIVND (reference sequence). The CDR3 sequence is CASSSGQQLPQHF. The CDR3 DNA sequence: TGTGCCAGTAGCTCGGGACAGCAGTTGCCCCAGCATTTT.

DNA for the CDR3: TGTGCCAGCAGTTTAGGAGGTGAAGGGCGAGAAAAACTGTTTTTT. This encodes CASSLGGEGREKLFF. The chain has TRBV28 and TRBJ1-4; D unclear. The CDR3 runs 15 residues. Trimming cost V 2 bases and J 8 bases, with 15 bases left between them. Germline values: CDR1 MDHEN, CDR2 SYDVKM.

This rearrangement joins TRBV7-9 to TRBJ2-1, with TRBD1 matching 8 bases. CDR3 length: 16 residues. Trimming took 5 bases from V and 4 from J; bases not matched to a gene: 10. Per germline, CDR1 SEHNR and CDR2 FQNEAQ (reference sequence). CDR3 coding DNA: TGTGCCAGCAGCCGGGGGACAGGTCCCTCGTACAATGAGCAGTTCTTC. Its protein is CASSRGTGPSYNEQFF.

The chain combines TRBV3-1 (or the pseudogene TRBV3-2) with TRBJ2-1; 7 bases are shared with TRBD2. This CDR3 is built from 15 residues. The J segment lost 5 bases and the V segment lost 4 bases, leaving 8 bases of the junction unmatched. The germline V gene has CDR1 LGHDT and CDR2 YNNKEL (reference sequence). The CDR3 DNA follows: TGTGCCAGCAGCCTTCGACTAGCAACTAACAATGAGCAGTTCTTC. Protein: CASSLRLATNNEQFF.

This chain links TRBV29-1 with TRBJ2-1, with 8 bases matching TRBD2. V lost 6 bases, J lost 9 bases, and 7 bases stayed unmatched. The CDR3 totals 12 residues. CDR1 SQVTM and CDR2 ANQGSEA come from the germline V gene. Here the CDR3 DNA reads TGCAGCGTGGGGGACGGGAGGGGTGAGCAGTTCTTC. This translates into CSVGDGRGEQFF.

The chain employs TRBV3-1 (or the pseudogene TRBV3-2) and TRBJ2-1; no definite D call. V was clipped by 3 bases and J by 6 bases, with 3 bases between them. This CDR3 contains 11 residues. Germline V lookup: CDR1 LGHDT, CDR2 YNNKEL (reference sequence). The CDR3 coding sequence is TGTGCCAGCAGCCACTTCAATGAGCAGTTCTTC. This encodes CASSHFNEQFF.

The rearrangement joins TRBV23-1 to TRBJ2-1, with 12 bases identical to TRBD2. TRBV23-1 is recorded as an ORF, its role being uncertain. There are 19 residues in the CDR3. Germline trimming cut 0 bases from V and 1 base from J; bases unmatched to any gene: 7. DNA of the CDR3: TGCGCCAGCAGTCAATCCGGACTAGCGGGATCGATTTCCTACAATGAGCAGTTCTTC. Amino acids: CASSQSGLAGSISYNEQFF.

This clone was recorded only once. In DNA, the CDR3 is TGCGCCAGCAGCCCACTAGCGAGTCACGTTGAGCAGTTCTTC. Translated, it gives CASSPLASHVEQFF. The rearrangement links TRBV5-1 to TRBJ2-1; 7 bases line up with TRBD2. V was clipped by 4 bases and J by 9 bases; unmatched bases: 10. Germline CDR1 is SGHRS and CDR2 is YFSETQ. This CDR3 comprises 14 residues.

The CDR3 DNA reads as TGTGCCAGCAGACCCCCCCTAGCGGGAGTACAAGAGACCCAGTACTTC. Residues: CASRPPLAGVQETQYF. This chain connects TRBV7-9 to TRBJ2-5, with 10 bases aligning to TRBD2. Germline V gene lookup returns CDR1 SEHNR and CDR2 FQNEAQ (reference sequence). Germline trimming cut 6 bases from V and 2 bases from J; bases unmatched to any gene: 9. The CDR3 loop spans 16 amino acids. The variable domain in full, completed from reference TRBV7-9 and TRBJ2-5, reads DTGVSQNPRHKITKRGQNVTFRCDPISEHNRLYWYRQTLGQGPEFLTYFQNEAQLEKSRLLSDRFSAERPKGSFSTLEIQRTEQGDSAMYLCASRPPLAGVQETQYFGPGTRLLVL.

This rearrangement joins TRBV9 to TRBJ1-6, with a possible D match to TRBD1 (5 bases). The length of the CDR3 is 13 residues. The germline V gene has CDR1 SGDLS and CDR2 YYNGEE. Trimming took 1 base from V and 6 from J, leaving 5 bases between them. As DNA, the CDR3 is TGTGCCAGCAGCGTACAGGGTAATTCACCCCTCCACTTT. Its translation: CASSVQGNSPLHF. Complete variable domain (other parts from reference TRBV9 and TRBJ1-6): DSGVTQTPKHLITATGQRVTLRCSPRSGDLSVYWYQQSLDQGLQFLIQYYNGEERAKGNILERFSAQQFPDLHSELNLSSLELGDSALYFCASSVQGNSPLHFGNGTRLTVT.

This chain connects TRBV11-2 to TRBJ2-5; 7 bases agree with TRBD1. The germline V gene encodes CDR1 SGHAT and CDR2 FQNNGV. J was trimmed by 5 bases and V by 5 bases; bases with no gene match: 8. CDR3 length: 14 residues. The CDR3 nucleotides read TGTGCCAGCAGCGTAATAGGGGGCCGCGAGACCCAGTACTTC. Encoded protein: CASSVIGGRETQYF.

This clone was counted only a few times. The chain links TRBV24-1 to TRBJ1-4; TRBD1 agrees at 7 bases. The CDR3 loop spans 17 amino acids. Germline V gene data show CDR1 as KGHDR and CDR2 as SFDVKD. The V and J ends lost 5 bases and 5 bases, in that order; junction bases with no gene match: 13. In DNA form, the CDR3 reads TGTGCCACCAGTGCAAGACCCCAGACAGGGCTAAATGAAAAACTGTTTTTT. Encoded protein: CATSARPQTGLNEKLFF.

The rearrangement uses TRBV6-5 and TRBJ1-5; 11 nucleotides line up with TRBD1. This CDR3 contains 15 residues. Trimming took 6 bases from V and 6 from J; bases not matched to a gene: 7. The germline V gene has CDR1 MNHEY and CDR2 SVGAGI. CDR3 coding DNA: TGTGCCAGCAGCCCGGACAGGGGGCCCAGTCAGCCCCAGCATTTT. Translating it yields CASSPDRGPSQPQHF.

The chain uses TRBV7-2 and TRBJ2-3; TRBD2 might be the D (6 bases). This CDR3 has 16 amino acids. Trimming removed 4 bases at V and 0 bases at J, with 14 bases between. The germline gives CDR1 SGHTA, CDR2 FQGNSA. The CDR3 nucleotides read TGTGCCAGCAGCTCTAGGAGGGGATTCAGCACAGATACGCAGTATTTT. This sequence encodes CASSSRRGFSTDTQYF. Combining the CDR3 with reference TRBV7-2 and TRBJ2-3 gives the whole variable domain GAGVSQSPSNKVTEKGKDVELRCDPISGHTALYWYRQSLGQGLEFLIYFQGNSAPDKSGLPSDRFSAERTGGSVSTLTIQRTQQEDSAVYLCASSSRRGFSTDTQYFGPGTRLTVL.

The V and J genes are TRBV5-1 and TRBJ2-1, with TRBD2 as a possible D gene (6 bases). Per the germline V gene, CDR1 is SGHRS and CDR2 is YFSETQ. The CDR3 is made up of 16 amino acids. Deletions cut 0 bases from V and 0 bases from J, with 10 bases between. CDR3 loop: CASSLAAGISYNEQFF. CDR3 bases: TGCGCCAGCAGCTTGGCTGCGGGAATCTCCTACAATGAGCAGTTCTTC.

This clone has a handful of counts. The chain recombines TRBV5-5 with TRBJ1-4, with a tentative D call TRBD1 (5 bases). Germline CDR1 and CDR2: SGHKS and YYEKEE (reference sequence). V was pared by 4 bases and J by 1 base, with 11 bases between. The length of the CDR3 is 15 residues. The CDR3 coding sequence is TGTGCCAGCAGCCCTGGGGGGGGAACTAATGAAAAACTGTTTTTT. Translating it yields CASSPGGGTNEKLFF.